This is a list of T cell receptor beta chains from one sample in a study of Ad26.COV2.S vaccination and SARS-CoV-2 variants. This table comes from immunoSEQ multiplex PCR, and its TCRdb copy is limited to in-frame clones, with some not included. The table has about 440,000 clones, 87% seen once; the top ten hold roughly 13%. Sequences were derived from peripheral blood, sampled in a trial of Ad26.COV2.S vaccine versus placebo. The source of these receptors is a person aged 18-65 years who received the Ad26.COV2.S COVID-19 vaccine or a placebo. Each CDR3 is given with its conserved first and last residue. A D gene is named only where the DNA matches it firmly. Expanded clones get a size class; other rows say once, few or many, or leave the size out.

V gene: TRBV14; J gene: TRBJ2-7; CDR3 length: 16; D gene: TRBD2; clone size: -; CDR3 DNA: TGTGCCAGCAGCCAACTACGACTAGCGGGACGTCGCGAGCAGTACTTC; CDR3 protein: CASSQLRLAGRREQYF
V gene: TRBV6-5; J gene: TRBJ2-5; CDR3 length: 14; D gene: -; clone size: -; CDR3 DNA: TGTGCCTCCGGGGGAGTAGCGGTTCAAGAGACCCAGTACTTC; CDR3 protein: CASGGVAVQETQYF
V gene: TRBV6-2/TRBV6-3; J gene: TRBJ2-3; CDR3 length: 15; D gene: -; clone size: -; CDR3 DNA: TGTGCCAGCAGTTACCTGGGTGGGAGACGCGATACGCAGTATTTT; CDR3 protein: CASSYLGGRRDTQYF
V gene: TRBV29-1; J gene: TRBJ2-3; CDR3 length: 15; D gene: TRBD2; clone size: -; CDR3 DNA: TGCAGCGTTGTTCGGACTAGCGGGAGACAAGATACGCAGTATTTT; CDR3 protein: CSVVRTSGRQDTQYF
V gene: TRBV7-2; J gene: TRBJ2-5; CDR3 length: 14; D gene: TRBD2; clone size: -; CDR3 DNA: TGTGCCAGCAGCTTAGGTAGCGGGAGGGAGACCCAGTACTTC; CDR3 protein: CASSLGSGRETQYF
V gene: TRBV11-2; J gene: TRBJ2-7; CDR3 length: 14; D gene: -; clone size: -; CDR3 DNA: TGTGCCAGCAGCTTAACGGTCCCCCCTTACGAGCAGTACTTC; CDR3 protein: CASSLTVPPYEQYF
V gene: TRBV28; J gene: TRBJ1-5; CDR3 length: 16; D gene: -; clone size: -; CDR3 DNA: TGTGCCAGCAGTTTGGTAGGAACCTATAGCAATCAGCCCCAGCATTTT; CDR3 protein: CASSLVGTYSNQPQHF
V gene: TRBV9; J gene: TRBJ2-7; CDR3 length: 14; D gene: -; clone size: -; CDR3 DNA: TGTGCCAGCAGCGTAGGACTTAACTCCTACGAGCAGTACTTC; CDR3 protein: CASSVGLNSYEQYF
V gene: TRBV19; J gene: TRBJ2-5; CDR3 length: 13; D gene: -; clone size: -; CDR3 DNA: TGTGCCAGTAGTCCGCCACCCGGGGAGACCCAGTACTTC; CDR3 protein: CASSPPPGETQYF
V gene: TRBV9; J gene: TRBJ2-1; CDR3 length: 17; D gene: -; clone size: -; CDR3 DNA: TGTGCCAGCAGCGTATTCGAGTCGAGCGTTTCTTACAATGAGCAGTTCTTC; CDR3 protein: CASSVFESSVSYNEQFF
V gene: TRBV5-4; J gene: TRBJ2-1; CDR3 length: 15; D gene: TRBD2; clone size: -; CDR3 DNA: TGTGCCAGCAGCACCCCCGGGACTACCCCCAATGAGCAGTTCTTC; CDR3 protein: CASSTPGTTPNEQFF
V gene: TRBV10-3; J gene: TRBJ2-7; CDR3 length: 14; D gene: -; clone size: -; CDR3 DNA: TGTGCCATCAAGGCGGGAACGAGCTCCTACGAGCAGTACTTC; CDR3 protein: CAIKAGTSSYEQYF
V gene: TRBV4-3; J gene: TRBJ2-2; CDR3 length: 15; D gene: -; clone size: -; CDR3 DNA: TGCGCCAGCAGCCTCGGGACCCTAAACACCGGGGAGCTGTTTTTT; CDR3 protein: CASSLGTLNTGELFF
V gene: TRBV24-1; J gene: TRBJ2-2; CDR3 length: 15; D gene: TRBD2; clone size: -; CDR3 DNA: TGTGCCACCCGGACTAGCGGGCAGAACACCGGGGAGCTGTTTTTT; CDR3 protein: CATRTSGQNTGELFF
V gene: TRBV19; J gene: TRBJ1-6; CDR3 length: 14; D gene: -; clone size: -; CDR3 DNA: TGTGCCAGTAGTATTAGGGCGGGATCGTCGCCCCTCCACTTT; CDR3 protein: CASSIRAGSSPLHF
V gene: TRBV7-9; J gene: TRBJ1-1; CDR3 length: 13; D gene: -; clone size: few; CDR3 DNA: TGTGCCAGCAGCTTCGGGTTGAACACTGAAGCTTTCTTT; CDR3 protein: CASSFGLNTEAFF
V gene: TRBV19; J gene: TRBJ1-5; CDR3 length: 15; D gene: -; clone size: -; CDR3 DNA: TGTGCCAGTAGTATAGGTGGGTGGAGCAATCAGCCCCAGCATTTT; CDR3 protein: CASSIGGWSNQPQHF
V gene: TRBV4-3; J gene: TRBJ2-3; CDR3 length: 16; D gene: TRBD2; clone size: -; CDR3 DNA: TGCGCCAGCAGCTTGGAACTAGCGGGAGGTACGGATACGCAGTATTTT; CDR3 protein: CASSLELAGGTDTQYF
V gene: TRBV7-3; J gene: TRBJ2-7; CDR3 length: 15; D gene: TRBD1; clone size: -; CDR3 DNA: TGTGCCAGCAGCTTTGCACAGGGGGCCTCCTACGAGCAGTACTTC; CDR3 protein: CASSFAQGASYEQYF
V gene: TRBV3-1/TRBV3-2; J gene: TRBJ2-2; CDR3 length: 14; D gene: -; clone size: -; CDR3 DNA: TGTGCCAGCAGCCAGAGGCGGGACACCGGGGAGCTGTTTTTT; CDR3 protein: CASSQRRDTGELFF